The rows below give T cell receptor beta chains drawn from one sample of a study of T cells expressing NK-cell markers. TCRdb re-called the 5' RACE reads, yielding one record per CDR3 amino acid sequence without DNA. The sample has roughly 150,000 distinct CDR3 sequences. Sequencing was carried out using blood T cells: a sorted CD56 or NKG2C T cell subset, CD4+ or CD8+ T cells, or bulk PBMC T cells (not recorded which). Receptors were obtained from a woman aged 18-70 years in good health. Both conserved end residues are part of each CDR3. Each record gives: CDR3 protein, J gene, V gene.

CDR3aa: CACRIGQGGTGELFF
j_gene: TRBJ2-2
v_gene: TRBV12-3/TRBV12-4

CDR3aa: CASSLSGVGGDTQYF
j_gene: TRBJ2-3
v_gene: TRBV28

CDR3aa: CASSEAWSSNQPQHF
j_gene: TRBJ1-5
v_gene: TRBV2

CDR3aa: CASSPQGTGETQYF
j_gene: TRBJ2-5
v_gene: TRBV18

CDR3aa: CASSSRSGGGDTQYF
j_gene: TRBJ2-3
v_gene: TRBV5-1

CDR3aa: CASSRLAGGKDTQYF
j_gene: TRBJ2-3
v_gene: TRBV5-1

CDR3aa: CASSVGLAGGPVEQFF
j_gene: TRBJ2-1
v_gene: TRBV9

CDR3aa: CASSPGVNEKLFF
j_gene: TRBJ1-4
v_gene: TRBV12-3/TRBV12-4

CDR3aa: CASSVRDRVIIQPQHF
j_gene: TRBJ1-5
v_gene: TRBV7-8

CDR3aa: CASSSSGQLMTEAFF
j_gene: TRBJ1-1
v_gene: TRBV11-2

CDR3aa: CASSVGGRANYGYTF
j_gene: TRBJ1-2
v_gene: TRBV9

CDR3aa: CASSLRGRGTNYGYTF
j_gene: TRBJ1-2
v_gene: TRBV5-5

CDR3aa: CASSPSGRSIYEQYF
j_gene: TRBJ2-7
v_gene: TRBV12-3/TRBV12-4

CDR3aa: CASSGGIRNTIYF
j_gene: TRBJ1-3
v_gene: TRBV7-6

CDR3aa: CSARPTGLNTQYF
j_gene: TRBJ2-3
v_gene: TRBV20-1

CDR3aa: CARARDTSYEQYF
j_gene: TRBJ2-7
v_gene: TRBV25-1

CDR3aa: CASSYLAQPTEAFF
j_gene: TRBJ1-1
v_gene: TRBV6-5

CDR3aa: CASSLGPSDKETQYF
j_gene: TRBJ2-5
v_gene: TRBV5-1

CDR3aa: CASSLRGRLEQYF
j_gene: TRBJ2-7
v_gene: TRBV7-8

CDR3aa: CASSPGERRNANTEAFF
j_gene: TRBJ1-1
v_gene: TRBV12-3/TRBV12-4

CDR3aa: CASRGDSSYEQYF
j_gene: TRBJ2-7
v_gene: TRBV5-1

CDR3aa: CASSLTGTASGANVLTF
j_gene: TRBJ2-6
v_gene: TRBV7-3

CDR3aa: CASSARQETLYGYTF
j_gene: TRBJ1-2
v_gene: TRBV3-1

CDR3aa: CSAPKMAGGSETQYF
j_gene: TRBJ2-5
v_gene: TRBV20-1

CDR3aa: CASSTTGAPGTEAFF
j_gene: TRBJ1-1
v_gene: TRBV27

CDR3aa: CAISEGDWGYTF
j_gene: TRBJ1-2
v_gene: TRBV10-3

CDR3aa: CASKQGLHTEAFF
j_gene: TRBJ1-1
v_gene: TRBV6-1

CDR3aa: CASSVAGTRDNSPLHF
j_gene: TRBJ1-6
v_gene: TRBV9

CDR3aa: CASSLIRHGYTF
j_gene: TRBJ1-2
v_gene: TRBV12-3/TRBV12-4

CDR3aa: CASSLAALDRWNYGYTF
j_gene: TRBJ1-2
v_gene: TRBV7-2

CDR3aa: CASSEGQATNEKLFF
j_gene: TRBJ1-4
v_gene: TRBV6-1

CDR3aa: CATSDTLGGTNEKLFF
j_gene: TRBJ1-4
v_gene: TRBV24-1

CDR3aa: CASSTRDRGRWEASTDTQYF
j_gene: TRBJ2-3
v_gene: TRBV7-3

CDR3aa: CASSSSGANQETQYF
j_gene: TRBJ2-5
v_gene: TRBV12-3/TRBV12-4

CDR3aa: CRGSRDMNTEAFF
j_gene: TRBJ1-1
v_gene: TRBV20-1

CDR3aa: CASTPDPSSYNEQFF
j_gene: TRBJ2-1
v_gene: TRBV11-1

CDR3aa: CASSSPAGWTEAFF
j_gene: TRBJ1-1
v_gene: TRBV7-9

CDR3aa: CASSLIGGVGGYTF
j_gene: TRBJ1-2
v_gene: TRBV11-2

CDR3aa: CASSLSTVGNTIYF
j_gene: TRBJ1-3
v_gene: TRBV7-9

CDR3aa: CASSHPGTGDGYTF
j_gene: TRBJ1-2
v_gene: TRBV18

CDR3aa: CASSQDQGQLFTTTDTQYF
j_gene: TRBJ2-3
v_gene: TRBV3-1

CDR3aa: CASSRIAGDSTDTQYF
j_gene: TRBJ2-3
v_gene: TRBV5-1

CDR3aa: CASSFTGSNSPLHF
j_gene: TRBJ1-6
v_gene: TRBV5-1

CDR3aa: CATSLQGSNQPQHF
j_gene: TRBJ1-5
v_gene: TRBV24-1

CDR3aa: CASSNHGQAYDGYTF
j_gene: TRBJ1-2
v_gene: TRBV12-3/TRBV12-4

CDR3aa: CASSLGSRASGSDTQYF
j_gene: TRBJ2-3
v_gene: TRBV5-1

CDR3aa: CATGTSGGRGNTGELFF
j_gene: TRBJ2-2
v_gene: TRBV5-1

CDR3aa: CASSEVRNQPQHF
j_gene: TRBJ1-5
v_gene: TRBV6-1

CDR3aa: CASSLEGLLETQYF
j_gene: TRBJ2-5
v_gene: TRBV7-8

CDR3aa: CAWIRASGFRRSGANVLTF
j_gene: TRBJ2-6
v_gene: TRBV30